The clone carrying this T cell receptor beta chain was found a few times. The V and J ends lost 3 bases and 4 bases respectively, with 15 bases between them. The CDR3 is made up of 14 amino acids. Germline V gene data show CDR1 as DFQATT and CDR2 as SNEGSKA (reference sequence). The entry originates in a study of blood T cell repertoires in COVID-19. About the study: Researchers got acute and convalescent COVID-19 samples from the United States, Italy and Spain. Nucleic acid was either cDNA or gDNA, and it came from T cells, B-cell-depleted T cells, or PBMCs.

Authors' processing steps: Scientists estimated how many nucleated cells there were by amplifying reference gene primers. Repertoires were generated with immunoSEQ multiplex PCR, while TCRdb's copy carries only in-frame clones and drops some. V and J calls and clone size are given by that table; D and trimming were obtained from the DNA. The sample has some 45,000 clones, over 75% seen once; the top ten hold about an eighth. V is TRBV20-1 and J is TRBJ2-5; weak D call: TRBD2 (8 bases). The receptor was isolated from a human donor in a cohort sampled during active COVID-19. The sample consisted of peripheral blood. Written as DNA, the CDR3 is TGCAGTGCTAGTAGGGGGCTAGCGGGAGAGACCCAGTACTTC. Translated: CSASRGLAGETQYF.